This T cell receptor beta chain was sequenced during a study of shared clonotypes between healthy human individuals. The repertoire was sequenced with immunoSEQ multiplex PCR; TCRdb's copy has only in-frame clones and lacks some. This sample has over a million clones, with roughly 96% found just once. Between the trimmed V and J ends, which lost 8 bases and 8 bases, there was a span of 15 bases. The CDR3 runs 13 residues. Per the germline V gene, CDR1 is SGHTA and CDR2 is FQGNSA. Input material: naive CD4+ T cells sorted from blood. Sample subset: CD45RA+ positively selected. V and J are TRBV7-2 and TRBJ1-4; D possibly corresponds to TRBD1 (5 bases). The clonotype was recovered from a man aged 25 to 45 in good health. The CDR3: CASSSPGREKLFF. The DNA for the CDR3 is TGTGCCAGCTCAAGTCCAGGGAGGGAAAAACTGTTTTTT.